The 13 T cell receptor beta chains below were found in one sample sequenced in a study of T cell responses to AZD1222 COVID-19 vaccine. TCRdb keeps only in-frame clones here, not all; method: immunoSEQ multiplex PCR. The sample has 80,000 to 130,000 clones; around nine tenths are singletons. Material: peripheral blood, obtained on day 0 of AZD1222 vaccination. Source of these receptors: an adult in good health.

The sample holds a few counts of this clone. This rearrangement joins TRBV19 to TRBJ1-2, with no clear D. CDR1 and CDR2 (germline): LNHDA, SQIVND (reference sequence). The V and J ends lost 1 base and 3 bases respectively, with 12 bases between them. This CDR3 has 15 amino acids. CDR3 DNA sequence: TGTGCCAGTAGTATAGGGGTTCGTGGGTACTATGGCTACACCTTC. Residues: CASSIGVRGYYGYTF.

The chain joins TRBV10-3 to TRBJ2-3, with 9 bases lining up with TRBD1. V shed 3 bases, J shed 0 bases, and the junction held 4 bases outside the gene matches. Germline V gives CDR1 ENHRY, CDR2 SYGVKD. The CDR3 loop spans 16 amino acids. CDR3: CAISEGQGISTDTQYF. As DNA, the CDR3 is TGTGCCATCAGTGAAGGACAGGGGATAAGCACAGATACGCAGTATTTT.

This clone appeared a few times. The chain employs TRBV3-1 (or the pseudogene TRBV3-2) and TRBJ1-2, with D unclear. The CDR3 runs to 14 residues. Germline V gene sequence: CDR1 LGHDT, CDR2 YNNKEL (reference sequence). Trimming left V 4 bases short and J 1 base short, with 10 bases between. CDR3 region: CASSLSNINYGYTF. The CDR3 coding sequence is TGTGCCAGCAGCCTTTCGAACATTAACTATGGCTACACCTTC.

The V gene is TRBV5-1, the J gene TRBJ2-3, with a possible D match to TRBD1 (5 bases). Deletions cut 1 base from V and 1 base from J, with 13 bases between. There are 16 residues in the CDR3. The germline V gene has CDR1 SGHRS and CDR2 YFSETQ. CDR3 coding DNA: TGCGCCAGCAGCTTGCAACCCGTCAGGGGCACAGATACGCAGTATTTT. This gives the protein CASSLQPVRGTDTQYF.

This clone appeared a few times. J is TRBJ2-1 and V is TRBV7-9, with 10 nucleotides matching TRBD1. CDR1 SEHNR and CDR2 FQNEAQ come from the germline V gene (reference sequence). The V gene end was trimmed by 7 bases and the J gene end by 8 bases; junction bases not matched to a gene: 11. This CDR3 is built from 15 residues. CDR3 in amino acids: CASNLDRGKEYEQFF. The CDR3 DNA sequence: TGTGCCAGCAACCTGGACAGGGGGAAAGAATATGAGCAGTTCTTC.

This rearrangement joins TRBV5-6 to TRBJ1-5; the match to TRBD1 covers 9 bases. The germline V gene encodes CDR1 SGHDT and CDR2 YYEEEE. With V trimmed by 4 bases and J by 4 bases, 6 bases remained unmatched. This CDR3 has 15 residues. In DNA, the CDR3 is TGTGCCAGCAGCCTACAGGGGGCGGGTAATCAGCCCCAGCATTTT. The encoded protein is CASSLQGAGNQPQHF.

The V and J genes are TRBV28 and TRBJ2-7, with 10 positions matching TRBD2. CDR3 length: 13 amino acids. Per germline, CDR1 MDHEN and CDR2 SYDVKM. The junction had 7 bases not matched to a gene; V was cut back by 10 bases and J by 4 bases. The CDR3 reads CAIETSGSYEQYF. CDR3 sequence (DNA): TGTGCCATCGAGACTAGCGGGTCGTACGAGCAGTACTTC.

Remarks on this clone: The same CDR3 arises from other DNA sequences in this sample as well. The CDR3 DNA sequence: TGTGCCAGCAGCGTAGGAGGCTCAGCATATAATTCACCCCTCCACTTT. This sequence encodes CASSVGGSAYNSPLHF. The chain couples TRBV9 to TRBJ1-6; D not certain. CDR1 and CDR2 from the germline V gene are SGDLS and YYNGEE. The CDR3 contains 16 residues. The V gene lost 0 bases and the J gene lost 4 bases, with 11 bases spanning the gap.

The V and J genes are TRBV7-9 and TRBJ1-6, with 8 bases aligning to TRBD1. J was trimmed by 14 bases and V by 5 bases; bases with no gene match: 5. The CDR3 length is 12 residues. Looked up from germline, CDR1 is SEHNR and CDR2 is FQNEAQ (reference sequence). Here the CDR3 DNA reads TGTGCCAGCAGCCAGGGGGCTAAGACCCTCCACTTT. The encoded protein is CASSQGAKTLHF.

CDR3: CASSFGSWGSSYEQYF. The CDR3 bases are TGTGCCAGCAGCTTTGGGTCTTGGGGGAGCTCCTACGAGCAGTACTTC. This rearrangement joins TRBV11-3 to TRBJ2-7; D tentatively fits TRBD1 or TRBD2 (5 bases each). V lost 3 bases and J lost 0, with 15 bases in between. The CDR3 sequence is 16 residues long. The germline V gene has CDR1 SGHNT and CDR2 YENEEA.

This rearrangement joins TRBV6-5 to TRBJ2-7; possibly TRBD1 for D (5 bases). The V gene's germline CDR1 is MNHEY and CDR2 SVGAGI. V lost 5 bases and J lost 3, with 11 bases in between. This CDR3 is 13 amino acids long. The CDR3 here is CASSLEDIYEQYF. The CDR3 nucleotides read TGTGCCAGCAGTCTAGAGGACATCTACGAGCAGTACTTC.

This chain uses TRBV29-1 with TRBJ2-3; the D call may be TRBD1 or TRBD2 (6 bases each). Deletions cut 7 bases from V and 0 bases from J, with 11 bases between. The CDR3 extends over 13 amino acids. Per the germline V gene, CDR1 is SQVTM and CDR2 is ANQGSEA. The CDR3 region has the DNA TGCAGCGCTACAGGGACTAGCACAGATACGCAGTATTTT. Amino acids: CSATGTSTDTQYF.

The CDR3 DNA is TGTGCCAGCAGCTTAGGGGGGAGGTTGCAGTACTTC. As protein: CASSLGGRLQYF. The chain is built from TRBV6-2 or TRBV6-3 and TRBJ2-7; D possibly matches TRBD1 or TRBD2 (6 bases each). V was cut by 6 bases and J by 9 bases, with 15 bases left in between. This CDR3 has 12 amino acids. Germline CDR1 and CDR2: MNHEY and SVGEGT.